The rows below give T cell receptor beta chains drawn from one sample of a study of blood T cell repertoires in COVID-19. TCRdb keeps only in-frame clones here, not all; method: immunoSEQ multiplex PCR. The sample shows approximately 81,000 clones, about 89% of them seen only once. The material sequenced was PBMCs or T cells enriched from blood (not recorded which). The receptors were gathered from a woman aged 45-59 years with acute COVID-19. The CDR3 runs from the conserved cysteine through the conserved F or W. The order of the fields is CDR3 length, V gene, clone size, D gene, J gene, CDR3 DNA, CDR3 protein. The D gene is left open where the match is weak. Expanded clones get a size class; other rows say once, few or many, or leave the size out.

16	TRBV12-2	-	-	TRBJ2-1	TGTGCAAGTCGCTCCCTGGGGGGACTAGCGGAAAATGAGCAGTTCTTC	CASRSLGGLAENEQFF
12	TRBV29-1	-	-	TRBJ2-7	TGCAGCACTAGGACGGAATCCTACGAGCAGTACTTC	CSTRTESYEQYF
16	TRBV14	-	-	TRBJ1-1	TGTGCCAGCAGCCCCGCCCCCACAGGAATGAACACTGAAGCTTTCTTT	CASSPAPTGMNTEAFF
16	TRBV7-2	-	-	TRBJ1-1	TGTGCCAGCAGCTTAATTAAGGCGGGTGAAATCACTGAAGCTTTCTTT	CASSLIKAGEITEAFF
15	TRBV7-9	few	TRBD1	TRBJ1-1	TGTGCCAGCAGCATAGCGGGACAGGTAGACACTGAAGCTTTCTTT	CASSIAGQVDTEAFF
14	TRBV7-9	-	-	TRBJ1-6	TGTGCCAGCAGCTTAGGGGGGCTCGATTCACCCCTCCACTTT	CASSLGGLDSPLHF
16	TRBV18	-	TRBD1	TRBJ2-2	TGTGCCAGCTCAGAGAGACAGGGGGCGAACACCGGGGAGCTGTTTTTT	CASSERQGANTGELFF
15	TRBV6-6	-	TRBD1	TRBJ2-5	TGTGCCAGCAGTTACCCGACAGGGTCGATAGAGACCCAGTACTTC	CASSYPTGSIETQYF
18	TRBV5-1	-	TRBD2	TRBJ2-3	TGCGCCAGCAGTGGCGGGACTAGCGGGATTGGGTCGGCTGATACGCAGTATTTT	CASSGGTSGIGSADTQYF
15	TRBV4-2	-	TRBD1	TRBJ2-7	TGTGCCAGCAGCGGAGAGGGACAGGGGTCCTACGAGCAGTACTTC	CASSGEGQGSYEQYF
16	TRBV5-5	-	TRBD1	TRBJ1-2	TGTGCCAGCAGCTTAAACCCGGGACAGGGCGTCTATGGCTACACCTTC	CASSLNPGQGVYGYTF
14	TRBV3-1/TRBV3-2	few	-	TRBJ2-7	TGTGCCAGCAGCCAGAAAGGGCTTCGGCGGGTCAGAGTCTTC	CASSQKGLRRVRVF
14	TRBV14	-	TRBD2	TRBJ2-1	TGTGCCAGCAGAAGGAGCGGGAGAGACAATGAGCAGTTCTTC	CASRRSGRDNEQFF
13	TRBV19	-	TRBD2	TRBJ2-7	TGTGCCAGTAGTGTGACTAGCGTGTACGAGCAGTACTTC	CASSVTSVYEQYF
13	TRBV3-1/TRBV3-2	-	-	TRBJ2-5	TGTGCCAGCAGCCAAGATGTGGAGGAGACCCAGTACTTC	CASSQDVEETQYF
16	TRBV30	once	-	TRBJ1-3	TGTGCCTGGAGGACCCCGTGGAGGGAATACGGAAACACCATATATTTT	CAWRTPWREYGNTIYF
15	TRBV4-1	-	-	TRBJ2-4	TGCGCCAGCAGCCAGCGGGGACAGAGTAAAAACATTCAGTACTTC	CASSQRGQSKNIQYF
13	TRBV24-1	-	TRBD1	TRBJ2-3	TGTGCCACCAGTGAGACAGGGTTAGATACGCAGTATTTT	CATSETGLDTQYF
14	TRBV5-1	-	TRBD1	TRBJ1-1	TGCGCCAGCAGTCCCGGGACAGGGGGCACTGAAGCTTTCTTT	CASSPGTGGTEAFF
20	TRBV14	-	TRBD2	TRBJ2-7	TGTGCCAGCAGCCTTATTCCGACACTAGCGGGAGGACTTAAAACCTACGAGCAGTACTTC	CASSLIPTLAGGLKTYEQYF
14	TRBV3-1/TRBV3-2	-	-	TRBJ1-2	TGTGCCAGCAGCCGCCATGACGGGGTTACGGGCTACACCTTC	CASSRHDGVTGYTF
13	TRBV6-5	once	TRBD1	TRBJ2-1	TGTGCCAGCAGTCAACCGGGACAGCGTGAGCAGTTCTTC	CASSQPGQREQFF
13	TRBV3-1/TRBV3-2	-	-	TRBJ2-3	TGTGCCAGCAGCCCACACCCCACAGGAGCACAGTATTTT	CASSPHPTGAQYF
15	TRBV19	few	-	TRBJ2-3	TGTGCCAGTAGTATGGGCTGGGGGCGTGGAGATACGCAGTATTTT	CASSMGWGRGDTQYF
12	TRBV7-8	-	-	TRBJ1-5	TGTGCCAGCAGCCTGACTGCTGCTCCCCAGCATTTT	CASSLTAAPQHF
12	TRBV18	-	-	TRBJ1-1	TGTGCCAGCTCGGACAGTTTAAATGAAGCTTTCTTT	CASSDSLNEAFF
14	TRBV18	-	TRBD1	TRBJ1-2	TGTGCCAGCTCACTAGACAGGGGCGGCTATGGCTACACCTTC	CASSLDRGGYGYTF
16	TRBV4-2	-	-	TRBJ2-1	TGTGCCAGCAGCAAGGAGGTTTTAAGCTCCTACAATGAGCAGTTCTTC	CASSKEVLSSYNEQFF
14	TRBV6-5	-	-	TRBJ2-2	TGTGCCAGCAGTTACTCTACTGGAGGCGGGGAGCTGTTTTTT	CASSYSTGGGELFF
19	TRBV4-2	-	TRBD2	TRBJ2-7	TGTGCCAGCAGCCAAGTCGGCCTAGCGGGAGGGATAAACTCCTACGAGCAGTACTTC	CASSQVGLAGGINSYEQYF
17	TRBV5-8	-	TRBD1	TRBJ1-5	TGTGCCAGCAGCTTGGTAATAGGGGGCACCGGCAATCAGCCCCAGCATTTT	CASSLVIGGTGNQPQHF
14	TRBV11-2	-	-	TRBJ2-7	TGTGCCAGCAGCTTAAGTCAGGGAACCTACGAGCAGTACTTC	CASSLSQGTYEQYF
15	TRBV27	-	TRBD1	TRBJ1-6	TGTGCCAGCAGTTTATCGCCAGGGGGCGGTTCACCCCTCCACTTT	CASSLSPGGGSPLHF
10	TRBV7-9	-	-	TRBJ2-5	TGTGCCAGCAGCACAGGGACCCAGTACTTC	CASSTGTQYF
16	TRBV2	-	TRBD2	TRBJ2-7	TGTGCCAGCAGGCGTGGGTCTAGCGGGAGTGCCTACGAGCAGTACTTC	CASRRGSSGSAYEQYF
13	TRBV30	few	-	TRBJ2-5	TGTGCCTGGAGTGTACGGGGAGAAGAGACCCAGTACTTC	CAWSVRGEETQYF